This note documents a single T cell receptor beta chain sequence. There is no known antigen for this receptor. One base away there is no much larger clone; base qualities are not given. The donors were healthy, HIV-negative adults with no recently reported acute infections or vaccinations. Every donor was a Caucasian adult residing in Nashville, Tennessee, USA. Magnetic negative selection was used to enrich CD4+ T cells, after which naive cells were positively selected on CD45RA and the negative fraction became the memory subset. Blood was obtained by leukapheresis, after which PBMCs were separated by Ficoll-Histopaque density gradient centrifugation and cryopreserved in liquid nitrogen vapor phase. Purity and quantity of every magnetically sorted T cell population were checked by analytical flow cytometry. From each sorted fraction, genomic DNA was isolated and quantified by UV absorbance on a Nanodrop 2000c.

The trim is 1 base for V and 8 bases for J, with a gap of 12 bases between the germline ends. The germline V gene gives CDR1 as SGHVS and CDR2 as FQNEAQ. The CDR3 spans 14 residues, from the cysteine through the phenylalanine. Left in the record is the CDR3 DNA by itself, 42 bases read in frame from the first base. The record originates from a study of shared clonotypes between healthy human individuals (dated by TCRdb to the early 2020s). Notes on the research overall: The cohort included a few men and two women between 18 and 49 years of age. Blood TCR repertoires of five healthy adults were deeply sequenced to estimate repertoire size and the extent of clonotype sharing between individuals. Per donor, leukapheresis produced somewhere between about 0.94 and 9 billion PBMCs. Libraries were prepared and TCR repertoires were sequenced by different laboratories using diverse techniques, in order to increase sequencing depth and limit assay-specific biases. For each donor, three plates each were used for CD4 naive and CD4 memory, two plates were used for CD8 naive, and one plate was used for CD8 memory. Overall study outcomes, separate from this receptor: Naive subsets generally had larger estimated clonotype richness than memory subsets did. Compared with non-shared clonotypes, the clonotypes found in all four sorted-subset donors had higher generation probabilities. Because the study included a small number of donors, the genetic and exposure-history diversity represented was limited. Pairwise subsampling led to the expectation that sequencing depth would affect the degree of clonotype sharing among donors. Sampling was restricted to blood, and TCR repertoires in tissues likely differ from the TCR repertoires found in blood. Incomplete sequencing was indicated by rarefaction of sorted-subset datasets, despite the large sequencing depth. About 5% of naive CD4, approximately 3.7% of naive CD8, approximately 2.2% of memory CD4, and 0.4% of memory CD8 clonotypes were shared across several donors.

TCR CDR3 regions were amplified from genomic DNA by multiplex PCR using the deep immunoSEQ assay. Extracted genomic DNA from each cell subset was distributed evenly across all wells of several immunoSEQ 96-well plates, and each plate was treated as a replicate. For sorted subsets, each replicate PCR was loaded with 200 ng genomic DNA, equivalent to approximately 33,000 T cell genomes. Purified libraries were quantified with a Qubit 3.0 fluorometer, sized on a Bioanalyzer 2100, and re-quantified with the KAPA Library Quantification kit. A separate single-read 150-cycle Illumina NextSeq 550 flow cell was used to sequence each immunoSEQ 96-well plate. From the authors' description of their analysis: Because the immunoSEQ output included only junctional sequences and no quality scores, the filtering could not be the same as the filtering used for full-length reads. Sequences were annotated with PyIR, a Python wrapper for IgBLAST v1.9, using IMGT germline references to assign V/J genes and CDR3. Reads were filtered out if the reads had weak V/J assignments (E-value above 1e-6), no CDR3, stop codons, out-of-frame junctions, or ambiguous translated residues. V3J clonotypes were defined as sequences sharing an identical inferred V gene, J gene, and CDR3 amino acid sequence. Percentage overlap between repertoires was computed as shared unique clonotypes divided by the size of the smaller repertoire. Repertoire richness was assessed with RTK rarefaction, the Chao1 estimator, and Recon v2.1 estimates of unobserved clonotypes. For all TCRbeta clonotypes obtained by the gDNA method from a few donors, generation probabilities were computed with OLGA. The table comes from immuneACCESS by way of TCRdb, which keeps in-frame sequences with V and J called. Part of the clones is missing from these tables; in studies checked, under half for an unresolved V gene and the rest for unknown reasons. V and J calls and clone size are as listed in that table; D and trimming were resolved from the DNA. The sample includes about 1,500,000 clones, with roughly 96% observed a single time. The ten biggest clones cover roughly 1.2% of the sample.

The sequence is built from TRBV7-8 and TRBJ2-1, with no confident D gene call. The origin of this receptor is a young man in good health. The source material was naive CD4+ T cells sorted from blood. The sample's cell subset or site, from its label and the paper: CD45RA+ positively selected. CDR3 sequence: CASSLVPRGDEQFF. The bases read TGTGCCAGCAGCTTAGTGCCCCGTGGGGATGAGCAGTTCTTC. With the rest looked up from the reference TRBV7-8 and TRBJ2-1 genes rather than sequenced, the full variable domain is GAGVSQSPRYKVAKRGQDVALRCDPISGHVSLFWYQQALGQGPEFLTYFQNEAQLDKSGLPSDRFFAERPEGSVSTLKIQRTQQEDSAVYLCASSLVPRGDEQFFGPGTRLTVL.